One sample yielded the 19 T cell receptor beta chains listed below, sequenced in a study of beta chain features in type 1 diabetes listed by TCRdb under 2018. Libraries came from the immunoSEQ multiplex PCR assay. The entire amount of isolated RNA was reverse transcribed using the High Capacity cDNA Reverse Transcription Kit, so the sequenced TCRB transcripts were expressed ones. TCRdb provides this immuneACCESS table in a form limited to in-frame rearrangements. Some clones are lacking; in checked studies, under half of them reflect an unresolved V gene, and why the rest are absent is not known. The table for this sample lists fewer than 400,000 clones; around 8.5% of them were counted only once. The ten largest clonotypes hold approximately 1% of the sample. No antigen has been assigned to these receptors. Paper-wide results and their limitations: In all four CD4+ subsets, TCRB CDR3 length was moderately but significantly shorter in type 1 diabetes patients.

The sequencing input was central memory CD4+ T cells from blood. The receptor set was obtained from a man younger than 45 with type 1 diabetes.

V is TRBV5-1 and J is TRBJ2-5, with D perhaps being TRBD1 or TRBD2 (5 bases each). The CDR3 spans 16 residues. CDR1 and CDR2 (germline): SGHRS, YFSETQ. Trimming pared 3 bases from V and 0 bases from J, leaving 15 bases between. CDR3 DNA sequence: TGCGCCAGCAGCTCCGACAGCGGTCGGTACCAAGAGACCCAGTACTTC. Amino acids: CASSSDSGRYQETQYF.

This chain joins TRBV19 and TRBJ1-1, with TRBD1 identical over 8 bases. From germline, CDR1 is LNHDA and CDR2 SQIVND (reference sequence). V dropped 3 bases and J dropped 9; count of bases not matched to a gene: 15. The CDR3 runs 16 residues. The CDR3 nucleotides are TGTGCCAGTAGTATGGGACAGGCCGCGGGGTCTGGTAAAGCTTTCTTT. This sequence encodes CASSMGQAAGSGKAFF.

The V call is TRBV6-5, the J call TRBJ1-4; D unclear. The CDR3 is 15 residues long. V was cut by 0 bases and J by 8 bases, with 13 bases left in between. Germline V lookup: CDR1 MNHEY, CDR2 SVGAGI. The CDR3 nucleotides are TGTGCCAGCAGTTACTCGACTGGGGTTGGAGAAAAACTGTTTTTT. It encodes CASSYSTGVGEKLFF.

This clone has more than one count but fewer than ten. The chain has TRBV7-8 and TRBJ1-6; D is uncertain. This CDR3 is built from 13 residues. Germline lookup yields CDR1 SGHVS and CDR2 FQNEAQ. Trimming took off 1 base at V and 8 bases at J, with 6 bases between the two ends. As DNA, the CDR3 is TGTGCCAGCAGCTTAGTGGCGGATTCACCCCTCCACTTT. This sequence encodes CASSLVADSPLHF.

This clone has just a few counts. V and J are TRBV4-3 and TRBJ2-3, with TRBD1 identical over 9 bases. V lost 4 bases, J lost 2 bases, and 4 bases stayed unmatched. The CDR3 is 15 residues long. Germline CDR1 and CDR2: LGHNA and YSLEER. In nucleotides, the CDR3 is TGCGCCAGCAGCCTGCGGGACAGGGACACAGATACGCAGTATTTT. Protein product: CASSLRDRDTDTQYF.

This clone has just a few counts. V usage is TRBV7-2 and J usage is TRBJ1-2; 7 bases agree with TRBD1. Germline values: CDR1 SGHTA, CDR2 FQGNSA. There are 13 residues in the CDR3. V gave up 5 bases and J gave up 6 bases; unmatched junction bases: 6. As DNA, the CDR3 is TGTGCCAGCAGCCAGAGGGACAGAGATGGCTACACCTTC. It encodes CASSQRDRDGYTF.

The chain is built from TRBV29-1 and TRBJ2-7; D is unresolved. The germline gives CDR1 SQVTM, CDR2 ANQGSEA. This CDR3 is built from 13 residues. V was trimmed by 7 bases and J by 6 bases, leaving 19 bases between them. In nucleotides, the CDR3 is TGCAGCGGTGCTAGTATTCTTCCACCCGAGCAGTACTTC. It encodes CSGASILPPEQYF.

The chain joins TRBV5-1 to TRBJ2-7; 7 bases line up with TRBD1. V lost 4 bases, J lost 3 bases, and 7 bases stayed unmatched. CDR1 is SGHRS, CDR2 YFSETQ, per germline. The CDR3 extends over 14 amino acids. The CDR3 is CASSLTTGYYEQYF. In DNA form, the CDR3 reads TGCGCCAGCAGCCTGACGACAGGGTACTACGAGCAGTACTTC.

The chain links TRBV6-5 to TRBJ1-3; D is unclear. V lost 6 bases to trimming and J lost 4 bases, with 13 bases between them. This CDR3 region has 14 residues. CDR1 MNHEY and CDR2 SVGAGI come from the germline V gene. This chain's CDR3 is CASSMGAGGNTIYF. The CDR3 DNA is TGTGCCAGCAGCATGGGAGCGGGAGGAAACACCATATATTTT.

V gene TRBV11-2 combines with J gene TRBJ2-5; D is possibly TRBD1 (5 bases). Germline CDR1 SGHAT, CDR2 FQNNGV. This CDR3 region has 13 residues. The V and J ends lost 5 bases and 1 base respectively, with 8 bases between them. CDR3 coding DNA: TGTGCCAGCAGCAAGACAGTCCAAGAGACCCAGTACTTC. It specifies CASSKTVQETQYF.

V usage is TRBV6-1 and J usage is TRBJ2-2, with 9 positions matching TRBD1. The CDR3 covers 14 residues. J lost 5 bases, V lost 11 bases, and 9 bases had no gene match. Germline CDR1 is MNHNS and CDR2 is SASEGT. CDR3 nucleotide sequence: TGTGCCGTGCAATGGGACAGGGTGACCGGGGAGCTGTTTTTT. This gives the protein CAVQWDRVTGELFF.

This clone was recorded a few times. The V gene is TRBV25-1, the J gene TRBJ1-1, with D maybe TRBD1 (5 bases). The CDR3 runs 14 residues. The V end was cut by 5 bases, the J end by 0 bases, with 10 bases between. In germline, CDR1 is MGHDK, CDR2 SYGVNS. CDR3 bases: TGTGCCAGCAGTTCTGACAGAGTGAACACTGAAGCTTTCTTT. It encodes CASSSDRVNTEAFF.

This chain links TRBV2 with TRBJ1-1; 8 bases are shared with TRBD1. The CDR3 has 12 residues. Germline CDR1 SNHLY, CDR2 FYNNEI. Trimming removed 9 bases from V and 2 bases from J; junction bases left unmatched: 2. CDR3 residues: CARGTGNTEAFF. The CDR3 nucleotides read TGTGCCAGGGGGACAGGAAACACTGAAGCTTTCTTT.

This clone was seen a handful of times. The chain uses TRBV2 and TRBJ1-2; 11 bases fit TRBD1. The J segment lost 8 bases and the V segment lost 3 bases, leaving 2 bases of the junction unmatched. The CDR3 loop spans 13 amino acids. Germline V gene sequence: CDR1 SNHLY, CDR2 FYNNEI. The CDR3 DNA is TGTGCCAGCAGTGAGGACAGGGGGCCCGGCTACACCTTC. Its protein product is CASSEDRGPGYTF. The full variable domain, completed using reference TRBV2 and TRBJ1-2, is EPEVTQTPSHQVTQMGQEVILRCVPISNHLYFYWYRQILGQKVEFLVSFYNNEISEKSEIFDDQFSVERPDGSNFTLKIRSTKLEDSAMYFCASSEDRGPGYTFGSGTRLTVV.

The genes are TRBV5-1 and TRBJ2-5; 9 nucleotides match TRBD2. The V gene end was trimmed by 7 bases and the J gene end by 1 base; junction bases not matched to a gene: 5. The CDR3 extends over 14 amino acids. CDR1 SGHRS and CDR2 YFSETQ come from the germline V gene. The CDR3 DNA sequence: TGCGCCAGCGCCCTGACTAGCGGCCAAGAGACCCAGTACTTC. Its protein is CASALTSGQETQYF.

The DNA of the CDR3 is TGTGCCACCAGCAGACCACCCCTAGGTCATGAGCAGTTCTTC. Translating it yields CATSRPPLGHEQFF. The chain is built from TRBV15 and TRBJ2-1, with D unclear. The CDR3 length is 14 residues. The V gene lost 2 bases and the J gene lost 8 bases, with 13 bases spanning the gap. The germline V gene encodes CDR1 LNHNV and CDR2 YYDKDF (reference sequence).

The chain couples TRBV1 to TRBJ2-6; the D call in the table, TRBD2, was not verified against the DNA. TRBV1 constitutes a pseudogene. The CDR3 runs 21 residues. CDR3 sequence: CTSHRGPPRRGAHSGANVLTF. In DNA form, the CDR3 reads TGCACCAGCCACCGCGGTCCTCCCAGGCGGGGGGCCCACTCTGGGGCCAACGTCCTGACTTTC.

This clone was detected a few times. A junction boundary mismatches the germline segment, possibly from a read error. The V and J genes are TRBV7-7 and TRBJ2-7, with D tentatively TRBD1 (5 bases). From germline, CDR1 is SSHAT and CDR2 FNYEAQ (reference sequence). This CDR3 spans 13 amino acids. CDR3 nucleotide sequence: TGTGCTAGCAGCTTAGACAGTGGCTACGAGCAGTACTTC. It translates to CASSLDSGYEQYF.

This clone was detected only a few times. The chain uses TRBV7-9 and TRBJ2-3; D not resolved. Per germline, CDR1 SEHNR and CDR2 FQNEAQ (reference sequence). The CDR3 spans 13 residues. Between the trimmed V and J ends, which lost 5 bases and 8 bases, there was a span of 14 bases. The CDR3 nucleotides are TGTGCCAGCAGCCCGAATGAATACGGTACGCAGTATTTT. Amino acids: CASSPNEYGTQYF. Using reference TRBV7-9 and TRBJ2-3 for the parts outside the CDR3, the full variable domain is DTGVSQNPRHKITKRGQNVTFRCDPISEHNRLYWYRQTLGQGPEFLTYFQNEAQLEKSRLLSDRFSAERPKGSFSTLEIQRTEQGDSAMYLCASSPNEYGTQYFGPGTRLTVL.